The 4 T cell receptor beta chains listed next were all sequenced from one sample in a study of cytotoxic CD8 clonotypes in ibrutinib-treated CLL. Some clones are missing from TCRdb's copy, which holds only in-frame ones; the method was immunoSEQ multiplex PCR. The sample contains approximately 170,000 clones, approximately 91% of which appear only once. The input for sequencing was PBMCs, taken at disease progression, from a patient treated with ibrutinib. All receptors come from a human donor with chronic lymphocytic leukemia.

This chain uses TRBV9 with TRBJ2-6; unclear D gene. Trimming removed 0 bases from V and 0 bases from J, with 4 bases in between. Germline V gene data show CDR1 as SGDLS and CDR2 as YYNGEE. CDR3 length: 15 residues. CDR3 nucleotides: TGTGCCAGCAGCGTAGTAGTCTCTGGGGCCAACGTCCTGACTTTC. This translates into CASSVVVSGANVLTF.

The chain is built from TRBV2 and TRBJ1-5, with D perhaps matching TRBD1 (5 bases). This CDR3 is built from 14 residues. V shed 1 base and J shed 7 bases, with 11 bases lying between them. CDR1 and CDR2 (germline): SNHLY, FYNNEI. Here the CDR3 reads CASSEDRGGQPQHF. The CDR3 DNA reads as TGTGCCAGCAGTGAAGATAGGGGAGGACAGCCCCAGCATTTT.

The chain is built from TRBV6-5 and TRBJ1-1; no firm D call. Trimming removed 6 bases at V and 0 bases at J, with 8 bases between. The CDR3 runs to 13 residues. CDR1 is MNHEY and CDR2 is SVGAGI in the germline V gene. In DNA form, the CDR3 reads TGTGCCAGCAGCCACGGGTTGAACACTGAAGCTTTCTTT. This encodes CASSHGLNTEAFF.

The CDR3 coding sequence is TGTGCCAGCAGCTTGGCTCGGGGTGTTGAAGCTTTCTTT. Residues: CASSLARGVEAFF. The V gene is TRBV7-2, the J gene TRBJ1-1, with D unresolved. CDR3 size: 13 residues. Germline CDR1 is SGHTA and CDR2 is FQGNSA. The germline V and J ends were trimmed by 3 bases and 7 bases, with 12 bases remaining between them.